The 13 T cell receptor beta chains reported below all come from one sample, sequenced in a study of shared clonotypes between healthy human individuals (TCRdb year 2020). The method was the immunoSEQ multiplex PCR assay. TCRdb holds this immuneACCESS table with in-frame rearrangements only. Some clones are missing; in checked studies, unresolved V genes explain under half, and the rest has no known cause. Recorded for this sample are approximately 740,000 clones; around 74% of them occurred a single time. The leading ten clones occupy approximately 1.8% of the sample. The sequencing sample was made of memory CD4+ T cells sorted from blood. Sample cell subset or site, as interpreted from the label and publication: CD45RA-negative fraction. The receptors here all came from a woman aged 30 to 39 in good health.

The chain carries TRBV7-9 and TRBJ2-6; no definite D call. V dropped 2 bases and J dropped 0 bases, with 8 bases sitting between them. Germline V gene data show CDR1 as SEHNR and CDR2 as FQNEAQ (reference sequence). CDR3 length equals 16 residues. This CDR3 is CASSLTAASGANVLTF. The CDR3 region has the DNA TGTGCCAGCAGCTTAACGGCGGCCTCTGGGGCCAACGTCCTGACTTTC.

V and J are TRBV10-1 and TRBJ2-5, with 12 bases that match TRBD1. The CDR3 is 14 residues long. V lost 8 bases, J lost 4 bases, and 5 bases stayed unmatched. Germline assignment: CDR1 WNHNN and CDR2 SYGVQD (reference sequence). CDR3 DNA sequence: TGCGCCAGCGGGGACAGGGGGCTGGGAGAGACCCAGTACTTC. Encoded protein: CASGDRGLGETQYF.

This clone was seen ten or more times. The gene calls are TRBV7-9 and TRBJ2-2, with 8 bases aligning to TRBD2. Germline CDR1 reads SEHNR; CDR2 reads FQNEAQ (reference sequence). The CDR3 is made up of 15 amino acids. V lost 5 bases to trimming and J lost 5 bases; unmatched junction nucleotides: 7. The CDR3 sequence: CASSQELAVTGELFF. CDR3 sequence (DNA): TGTGCCAGCAGCCAAGAACTAGCGGTAACCGGGGAGCTGTTTTTT. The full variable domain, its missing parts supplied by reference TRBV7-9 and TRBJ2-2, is DTGVSQNPRHKITKRGQNVTFRCDPISEHNRLYWYRQTLGQGPEFLTYFQNEAQLEKSRLLSDRFSAERPKGSFSTLEIQRTEQGDSAMYLCASSQELAVTGELFFGEGSRLTVL.

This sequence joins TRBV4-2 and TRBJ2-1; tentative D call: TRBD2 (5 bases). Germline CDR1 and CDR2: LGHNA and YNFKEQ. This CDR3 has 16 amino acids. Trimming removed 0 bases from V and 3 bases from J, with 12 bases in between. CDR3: CASSQDSRTFYNEQFF. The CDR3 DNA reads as TGTGCCAGCAGCCAAGATAGTAGGACTTTCTACAATGAGCAGTTCTTC.

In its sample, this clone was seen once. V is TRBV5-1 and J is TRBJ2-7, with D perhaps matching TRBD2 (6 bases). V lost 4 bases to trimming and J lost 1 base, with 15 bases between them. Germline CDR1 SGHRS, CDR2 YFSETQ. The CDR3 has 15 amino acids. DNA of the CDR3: TGCGCCAGCAGCCTACAGCGGGTAGGATCCTACGAGCAGTACTTC. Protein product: CASSLQRVGSYEQYF.

Here the CDR3 reads CASSLSASLEQYF. As DNA, the CDR3 is TGTGCCAGCAGTTTATCGGCCTCCCTGGAGCAGTACTTC. This sequence joins TRBV28 and TRBJ2-7; D is unresolved. Germline CDR1 reads MDHEN; CDR2 reads SYDVKM. Trimming stripped 1 base from V and 7 bases from J, with 11 bases between. The CDR3 consists of 13 residues.

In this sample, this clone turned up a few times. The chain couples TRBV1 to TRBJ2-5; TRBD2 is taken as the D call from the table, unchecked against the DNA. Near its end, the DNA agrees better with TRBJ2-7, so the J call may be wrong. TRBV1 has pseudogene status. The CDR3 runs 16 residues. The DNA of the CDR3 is TGCACCAGCAGCTGCAATAAAACCGGGACTACTAACGAGCAGTACTTC. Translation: CTSSCNKTGTTNEQYF.

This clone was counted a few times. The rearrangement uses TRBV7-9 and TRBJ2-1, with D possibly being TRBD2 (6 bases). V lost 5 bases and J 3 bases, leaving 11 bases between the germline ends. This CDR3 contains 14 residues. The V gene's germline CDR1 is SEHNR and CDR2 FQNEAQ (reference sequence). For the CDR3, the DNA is TGTGCCAGCAGCCCCGGGGGATTCTACAATGAGCAGTTCTTC. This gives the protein CASSPGGFYNEQFF.

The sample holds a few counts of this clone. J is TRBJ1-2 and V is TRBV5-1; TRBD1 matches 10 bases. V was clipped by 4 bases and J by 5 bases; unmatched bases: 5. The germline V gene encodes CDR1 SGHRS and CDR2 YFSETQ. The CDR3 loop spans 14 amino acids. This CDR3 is CASSPGDRGYGYTF. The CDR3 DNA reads TGCGCCAGCAGCCCAGGGGACAGGGGATATGGCTACACCTTC.

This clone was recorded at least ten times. CDR3 sequence: CASSLMGNYEQYF. CDR3 DNA sequence: TGTGCCAGCAGCTTAATGGGGAACTACGAGCAGTACTTC. The rearrangement joins TRBV5-4 to TRBJ2-7; D uncertain. The germline V gene encodes CDR1 SGHNT and CDR2 YYREEE (reference sequence). The germline V and J ends were trimmed by 2 bases and 3 bases, with 9 bases remaining between them. The CDR3 contains 13 residues.

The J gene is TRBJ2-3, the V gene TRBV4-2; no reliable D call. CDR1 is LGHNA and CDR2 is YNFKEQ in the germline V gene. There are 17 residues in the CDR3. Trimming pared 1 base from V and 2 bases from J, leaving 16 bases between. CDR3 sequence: CASSQAWATPNTDTQYF. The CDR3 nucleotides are TGTGCCAGCAGCCAAGCATGGGCTACCCCTAACACAGATACGCAGTATTTT.

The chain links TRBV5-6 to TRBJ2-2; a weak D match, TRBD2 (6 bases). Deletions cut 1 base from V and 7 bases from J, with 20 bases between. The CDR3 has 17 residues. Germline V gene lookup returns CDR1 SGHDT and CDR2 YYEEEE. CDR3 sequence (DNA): TGTGCCAGCAGCTTGTACGGGGAGGTGGACTCTGGCGGGGAGCTGTTTTTT. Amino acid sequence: CASSLYGEVDSGGELFF.

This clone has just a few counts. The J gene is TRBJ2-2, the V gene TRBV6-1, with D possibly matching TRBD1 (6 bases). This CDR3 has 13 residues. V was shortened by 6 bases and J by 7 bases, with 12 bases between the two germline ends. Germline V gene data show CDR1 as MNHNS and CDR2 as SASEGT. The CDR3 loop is CASRVQGVGELFF. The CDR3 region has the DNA TGTGCCAGCAGGGTACAGGGAGTCGGGGAGCTGTTTTTT.